These T cell receptor beta chains were read from a single sample in a study of CD8 T cells in Susac syndrome. One entry per CDR3 protein, called by TCRdb with MiXCR from the immunoSEQ multiplex PCR reads. Of 210,000 or so distinct CDR3 sequences detected, about 94% appear once; the ten largest clones hold 0.15% to 0.2%. Sequenced: CD4+ T cells from PBMCs. The receptors shown here come from a human donor with Susac syndrome. Each CDR3 is given with its conserved first and last residue. The D gene is left open where the match is weak. Size is stated for part of the rows, as once, few or many counts, or as a class when the clone is expanded.

15 | - | - | TRBJ2-6 | TRBV30 | CAWSVGVPGANVLTF | TGTGCCTGGAGTGTAGGGGTCCCTGGGGCCAACGTCCTGACTTTC
13 | - | - | TRBJ2-5 | TRBV7-9 | CASSLAGTETQYF | TGTGCCAGCAGCTTGGCTGGGACGGAGACCCAGTACTTC
14 | TRBD1 | - | TRBJ1-5 | TRBV30 | CAWRRQGNNQPQHF | TGTGCCTGGAGGAGACAGGGGAACAATCAGCCCCAGCATTTT
14 | - | once | TRBJ1-5 | TRBV6-6 | CASRSGTLNQPQHF | TGTGCCAGCAGATCCGGGACACTCAATCAGCCCCAGCATTTT
15 | - | - | TRBJ2-3 | TRBV29-1 | CSVSPGGHSTDTQYF | TGCAGCGTTTCCCCTGGAGGCCACAGCACAGATACGCAGTATTTT
15 | - | - | TRBJ2-3 | TRBV6-5 | CASSSDSPTGDTQYF | TGTGCCAGCAGTTCCGACAGTCCGACGGGAGATACGCAGTATTTT
16 | - | - | TRBJ1-1 | TRBV12-3/TRBV12-4 | CASSLSGFRVNTEAFF | TGTGCCAGCAGTTTATCGGGGTTTCGGGTGAACACTGAAGCTTTCTTT
16 | - | - | TRBJ2-5 | TRBV7-8 | CASSLGGPVPGKTQYF | TGTGCCAGCAGCTTAGGGGGTCCGGTGCCGGGGAAGACCCAGTACTTC
8 | - | - | TRBJ2-7 | TRBV5-8 | CAGYEQYF | TGTGCCGGTTACGAGCAGTACTTC
16 | - | - | TRBJ1-2 | TRBV30 | CAWTMHGTLGNYGYTF | TGTGCCTGGACGATGCACGGGACACTTGGAAACTATGGCTACACCTTC
18 | - | - | TRBJ2-1 | TRBV4-3 | CASSQDSGRAGTDYEQFF | TGCGCCAGCAGCCAAGATTCCGGACGAGCAGGCACGGACTATGAGCAGTTCTTC
15 | TRBD2 | - | TRBJ2-7 | TRBV5-1 | CASSTVLAGAGEQYF | TGCGCCAGCAGCACCGTACTAGCGGGGGCTGGCGAGCAGTACTTC
17 | - | - | TRBJ2-7 | TRBV2 | CASRFHSDGNFGGEQYF | TGTGCCAGCAGATTCCATTCCGACGGCAACTTTGGGGGGGAGCAGTACTTC
12 | - | - | TRBJ1-1 | TRBV27 | CATQGRDTEAFF | TGTGCCACTCAGGGGAGGGACACTGAAGCTTTCTTT
15 | TRBD1 | - | TRBJ2-2 | TRBV2 | CASRQDRVNTGELFF | TGTGCCAGCAGACAAGACAGGGTAAACACCGGGGAGCTGTTTTTT
14 | TRBD1 | - | TRBJ2-7 | TRBV6-5 | CASRRDSKYHEQYF | TGTGCCAGCAGACGGGACAGCAAGTACCACGAGCAGTACTTC
11 | - | - | TRBJ2-7 | TRBV7-2 | CASGHPHEQYF | TGTGCCAGCGGGCACCCCCACGAGCAGTACTTC
14 | - | - | TRBJ1-1 | TRBV15 | CATSAPGGDTEAFF | TGTGCCACCAGCGCCCCTGGAGGGGACACTGAAGCTTTCTTT
15 | - | - | TRBJ2-5 | TRBV30 | CAWSTAARTWETQYF | TGTGCCTGGAGTACGGCTGCTCGTACCTGGGAGACCCAGTACTTC
15 | - | - | TRBJ1-2 | TRBV15 | CATSGRQRESYGYTF | TGTGCCACCAGCGGGCGTCAGCGGGAATCCTATGGCTACACCTTC
15 | TRBD2 | few | TRBJ2-1 | TRBV6-1 | CASSPRGGLNNEQFF | TGTGCCAGCAGTCCGCGGGGGGGCCTCAACAATGAGCAGTTCTTC
14 | TRBD1 | - | TRBJ1-2 | TRBV29-1 | CSVLRGDRGYGYTF | TGCAGCGTCCTCAGGGGGGACAGGGGCTATGGCTACACCTTC
17 | TRBD2 | - | TRBJ2-1 | TRBV18 | CASSPWTSGGPRDEQFF | TGTGCCAGCTCACCGTGGACTAGCGGGGGTCCCAGGGATGAGCAGTTCTTC
11 | - | - | TRBJ2-5 | TRBV20-1 | CSARHPETQYF | TGCAGTGCTAGACACCCAGAGACCCAGTACTTC
13 | - | - | TRBJ1-1 | TRBV20-1 | CSAGGSPNTEAFF | TGCAGCGCTGGGGGATCTCCTAACACTGAAGCTTTCTTT
15 | TRBD2 | - | TRBJ2-3 | TRBV25-1 | CASGAGTSVADTQYF | TGTGCCAGCGGGGCCGGGACTAGCGTCGCAGATACGCAGTATTTT
12 | - | - | TRBJ1-2 | TRBV15 | CATSRANYGYTF | TGTGCCACCAGCAGAGCTAACTATGGCTACACCTTC
14 | - | - | TRBJ2-5 | TRBV7-2 | CASSLAYPQETQYF | TGTGCCAGCAGCTTAGCCTACCCCCAAGAGACCCAGTACTTC
15 | - | - | TRBJ1-4 | TRBV7-3 | CASSLYGGSNEKLFF | TGTGCCAGCAGCTTATATGGGGGCTCCAATGAAAAACTGTTTTTT
16 | TRBD1 | - | TRBJ1-1 | TRBV7-3 | CASSFSGDRGPTEAFF | TGTGCCAGCAGCTTCTCCGGGGACAGGGGACCCACTGAAGCTTTCTTT
14 | - | - | TRBJ1-5 | TRBV19 | CASSRGRVDQPQHF | TGTGCCAGTAGTAGGGGCAGGGTCGATCAGCCCCAGCATTTT
13 | - | once | TRBJ1-2 | TRBV6-2/TRBV6-3 | CATRRQANYGYTF | TGTGCCACACGGAGACAGGCTAACTATGGCTACACCTTC
15 | TRBD1 | - | TRBJ2-7 | TRBV13 | CASSSGTGTSYEQYF | TGTGCCAGCAGCTCCGGGACAGGGACTTCGTACGAGCAGTACTTC
14 | - | - | TRBJ1-1 | TRBV12-3/TRBV12-4 | CASSARTLNTEAFF | TGTGCCAGCAGTGCCCGGACCCTGAACACTGAAGCTTTCTTT
14 | - | - | TRBJ1-5 | TRBV20-1 | CSARGGNGNQPQHF | TGCAGTGCTAGGGGAGGGAATGGCAATCAGCCCCAGCATTTT
15 | - | - | TRBJ2-5 | TRBV6-5 | CASSYLGAKQETQYF | TGTGCCAGCAGTTACCTGGGGGCTAAACAAGAGACCCAGTACTTC
12 | - | - | TRBJ1-5 | TRBV6-2/TRBV6-3 | CAAANSNQPQHF | TGTGCGGCTGCAAATAGCAATCAGCCCCAGCATTTT
13 | - | - | TRBJ2-7 | TRBV14 | CASSPNPLYEQYF | TGTGCCAGCAGCCCGAACCCTTTATACGAGCAGTACTTC
18 | - | - | TRBJ2-2 | TRBV4-3 | CASSPKLRTATNTGELFF | TGCGCCAGCAGCCCGAAATTACGGACAGCAACGAACACCGGGGAGCTGTTTTTT
15 | - | - | TRBJ1-1 | TRBV11-2 | CASSFRTGPTTEAFF | TGTGCCAGCAGCTTCAGAACAGGGCCGACCACTGAAGCTTTCTTT
19 | - | - | TRBJ1-6 | TRBV27 | CASSLYPGTSSSYNSPLHF | TGTGCCAGCAGTTTATACCCAGGCACCTCCAGCTCCTATAATTCACCCCTCCACTTT
15 | TRBD1 | - | TRBJ1-2 | TRBV5-6 | CASSLDGRGKYGYTF | TGTGCCAGCAGCTTGGATGGCAGGGGGAAGTATGGCTACACCTTC
15 | TRBD2 | - | TRBJ2-5 | TRBV4-3 | CASSQALAQQETQYF | TGCGCCAGCAGCCAAGCACTAGCGCAGCAAGAGACCCAGTACTTC
14 | - | - | TRBJ2-2 | TRBV6-5 | CASRGESWTGELFF | TGTGCCAGCAGGGGGGAATCCTGGACCGGGGAGCTGTTTTTT
16 | TRBD1 | - | TRBJ1-2 | TRBV6-1 | CASSEWDRASNYGYTF | TGTGCCAGCAGTGAGTGGGACAGGGCTTCAAACTATGGCTACACCTTC
16 | - | - | TRBJ1-5 | TRBV20-1 | CSARRAGGLGNQPQHF | TGCAGTGCTAGAAGGGCCGGGGGGTTAGGCAATCAGCCCCAGCATTTT
12 | - | - | TRBJ1-4 | TRBV5-1 | CASGPGTGKLFF | TGCGCCAGCGGACCAGGAACTGGAAAACTGTTTTTT
14 | - | - | TRBJ2-2 | TRBV7-9 | CASSDPLSVGELFF | TGTGCCAGCAGCGATCCACTTTCGGTCGGGGAGCTGTTTTTT
15 | - | - | TRBJ2-7 | TRBV7-2 | CASSEGFGFSYEQYF | TGTGCCAGCAGTGAGGGCTTTGGGTTCTCCTACGAGCAGTACTTC
18 | - | - | TRBJ2-3 | TRBV9 | CASSVLGQEGISTDTQYF | TGTGCCAGCAGCGTACTCGGACAGGAGGGGATTAGCACAGATACGCAGTATTTT
14 | TRBD2 | - | TRBJ2-5 | TRBV29-1 | CSVAPAGAQETQYF | TGCAGCGTTGCCCCAGCGGGGGCCCAAGAGACCCAGTACTTC
12 | - | - | TRBJ1-1 | TRBV29-1 | CSADYRPNEAFF | TGCAGCGCCGACTACAGGCCGAATGAAGCTTTCTTT
15 | TRBD1 | - | TRBJ2-7 | TRBV27 | CASSLQKDRGYEQYF | TGTGCCAGCAGTTTACAGAAGGACAGGGGATACGAGCAGTACTTC